The 19 T cell receptor beta chains below were found in one sample sequenced in a study of blood T cell repertoires in COVID-19. The protocol was immunoSEQ multiplex PCR, while the TCRdb copy is restricted to in-frame clones and leaves out a portion. The sample shows about 43,000 clones, more than 80% of them seen only once. The material sequenced was peripheral blood. All receptors come from a man aged 55-75 years with active COVID-19.

This chain connects TRBV7-2 to TRBJ2-2, with a tentative D call TRBD2 (5 bases). The CDR3 extends over 14 amino acids. Germline V CDR1 and CDR2: SGHTA, FQGNSA. Trimming shortened V by 2 bases and J by 6 bases, and 10 bases separated the two germline ends. For the CDR3, the DNA is TGTGCCAGCAGCTTACTTGCGGGTTCCGGGGAGCTGTTTTTT. It is translated as CASSLLAGSGELFF.

The chain is built from TRBV7-6 and TRBJ2-1; 10 bases are a match to TRBD2. V dropped 4 bases and J dropped 7; count of bases not matched to a gene: 16. The germline gives CDR1 SGHVS, CDR2 FNYEAQ. There are 18 residues in the CDR3. The CDR3 loop is CASSSARLAGGNMNEQFF. The CDR3 DNA sequence: TGTGCCAGCAGCTCCGCCAGATTAGCGGGAGGCAATATGAATGAGCAGTTCTTC.

This clone appeared a few times. This chain links TRBV5-1 with TRBJ2-2; 7 nucleotides match TRBD1. There are 15 residues in the CDR3. In germline, CDR1 is SGHRS, CDR2 YFSETQ. V lost 2 bases and J lost 3; bases outside the gene matches: 4. The CDR3 sequence: CASSFGDRDTGELFF. The CDR3 DNA reads as TGCGCCAGCAGCTTTGGGGACAGAGACACCGGGGAGCTGTTTTTT.

The chain joins TRBV5-1 to TRBJ2-3; the match to TRBD2 covers 9 bases. With V trimmed by 0 bases and J by 0 bases, 8 bases remained unmatched. The CDR3 has 18 residues. Per germline, CDR1 SGHRS and CDR2 YFSETQ. DNA for the CDR3: TGCGCCAGCAGCTTGGTCGGTAGCGGGAGATCTAGCACAGATACGCAGTATTTT. Translation: CASSLVGSGRSSTDTQYF. The full variable domain, rest sourced from reference TRBV5-1 and TRBJ2-3, is KAGVTQTPRYLIKTRGQQVTLSCSPISGHRSVSWYQQTPGQGLQFLFEYFSETQRNKGNFPGRFSGRQFSNSRSEMNVSTLELGDSALYLCASSLVGSGRSSTDTQYFGPGTRLTVL.

The V and J genes are TRBV10-3 and TRBJ2-1; 8 nucleotides agree with TRBD2. Germline CDR1 is ENHRY and CDR2 is SYGVKD. The CDR3 is made up of 15 amino acids. Losses at the gene ends were 4 bases for V and 12 bases for J; bases not matched to a gene: 14. CDR3 DNA sequence: TGTGCCATCAGTGGAGAGGGGGGAGCGGGAGACCGGCAGTTCTTC. Translating gives CAISGEGGAGDRQFF.

This rearrangement joins TRBV7-3 to TRBJ1-1; perhaps TRBD1 as D (6 bases). Trimming took 5 bases from V and 4 from J, leaving 14 bases between them. The CDR3 contains 14 residues. Germline CDR1 is SGHTA and CDR2 is FQGTGA. CDR3 DNA sequence: TGTGCCAGCAGCCCCCAGGGGTGGGGCACTGAAGCTTTCTTT. It translates to CASSPQGWGTEAFF.

This clone was recorded once. The chain uses TRBV11-2 and TRBJ1-3; the D is unclear. Germline V gene sequence: CDR1 SGHAT, CDR2 FQNNGV. V dropped 4 bases and J dropped 2 bases, with 12 bases sitting between them. The length of the CDR3 is 15 residues. The CDR3 coding sequence is TGTGCCAGCAGCTCCTCAGGTCAGACTGGAAACACCATATATTTT. The encoded protein is CASSSSGQTGNTIYF. Full variable domain (outside the CDR3, taken from reference TRBV11-2 and TRBJ1-3): EAGVAQSPRYKIIEKRQSVAFWCNPISGHATLYWYQQILGQGPKLLIQFQNNGVVDDSQLPKDRFSAERLKGVDSTLKIQPAKLEDSAVYLCASSSSGQTGNTIYFGEGSWLTVV.

The gene calls are TRBV27 and TRBJ2-7; 8 bases agree with TRBD2. The length of the CDR3 is 15 residues. V was clipped by 6 bases and J by 3 bases; unmatched bases: 10. CDR1 is MNHEY, CDR2 SMNVEV, per germline (reference sequence). The CDR3 DNA is TGTGCCAGCAGACCCGGTGTTAGCGGGGTCTACGAGCAGTACTTC. It yields the protein CASRPGVSGVYEQYF.

The V and J genes are TRBV18 and TRBJ1-1; D might be TRBD1 (5 bases). V lost 2 bases, J lost 8 bases, and 24 bases lay in between. The CDR3 has 17 residues. Germline-derived CDR1 and CDR2 are KGHSH and LQKENI. The chain's CDR3 is CASSPELGRGTGLEAFF. CDR3 sequence (DNA): TGTGCCAGCTCACCAGAGTTGGGGAGGGGTACGGGACTCGAAGCTTTCTTT.

This chain connects TRBV5-4 to TRBJ2-7; 8 bases agree with TRBD2. There are 14 residues in the CDR3. Per germline, CDR1 SGHNT and CDR2 YYREEE (reference sequence). Trimming at V came to 0 bases and at J to 5 bases, leaving 4 bases not matched to a gene. The CDR3 loop reads CASSLAAGVDEQYF. The CDR3 bases are TGTGCCAGCAGCTTGGCAGCGGGAGTCGACGAGCAGTACTTC.

Worth noting for this clone: Other DNA sequences in the sample encode the same CDR3. The gene calls are TRBV7-9 and TRBJ2-7; D gene unclear. V dropped 1 base and J dropped 6 bases, with 4 bases sitting between them. Germline V CDR1 and CDR2: SEHNR, FQNEAQ (reference sequence). The CDR3 totals 11 residues. CDR3: CASSLVGEQYF. The CDR3 DNA follows: TGTGCCAGCAGCTTAGTCGGCGAGCAGTACTTC. The full variable domain, its missing parts supplied by reference TRBV7-9 and TRBJ2-7, is DTGVSQNPRHKITKRGQNVTFRCDPISEHNRLYWYRQTLGQGPEFLTYFQNEAQLEKSRLLSDRFSAERPKGSFSTLEIQRTEQGDSAMYLCASSLVGEQYFGPGTRLTVT.

The chain employs TRBV18 and TRBJ1-5, with no clear D. The V gene lost 3 bases and the J gene lost 3 bases, with 9 bases spanning the gap. The CDR3 is 14 amino acids. Looked up from germline, CDR1 is KGHSH and CDR2 is LQKENI. In DNA, the CDR3 is TGTGCCAGCTCACCGGCCCAGAACAATCAGCCCCAGCATTTT. Encoded protein: CASSPAQNNQPQHF.

The chain employs TRBV11-2 and TRBJ2-7, with 9 bases matching TRBD1. Trimming cost V 7 bases and J 1 base; bases outside gene matches: 8. The CDR3 length is 15 residues. Per the germline V gene, CDR1 is SGHAT and CDR2 is FQNNGV. The CDR3 is CASNLPGQGSYEQYF. The CDR3 DNA reads TGTGCCAGCAATCTCCCGGGACAGGGATCCTACGAGCAGTACTTC.

The chain joins TRBV10-3 to TRBJ2-1, with TRBD2 identical over 10 bases. CDR3 length: 15 amino acids. The V segment lost 4 bases and the J segment 4 bases; nucleotides outside the gene matches: 4. CDR1 and CDR2 from the germline V gene are ENHRY and SYGVKD. CDR3: CAISGSSGGYNEQFF. The CDR3 DNA sequence: TGTGCCATCAGTGGCTCTAGCGGGGGATACAATGAGCAGTTCTTC.

This rearrangement joins TRBV7-3 to TRBJ1-6; 8 bases map to TRBD1. The CDR3 runs 18 residues. The junction had 8 bases not matched to a gene; V was cut back by 0 bases and J by 4 bases. CDR1 and CDR2 from the germline V gene are SGHTA and FQGTGA. CDR3 amino acids: CASSLTGQGAGYNSPLHF. CDR3 DNA: TGTGCCAGCAGCTTAACAGGCCAGGGGGCTGGGTATAATTCACCCCTCCACTTT.

The rearrangement joins TRBV2 to TRBJ2-1; 10 positions agree with TRBD2. The CDR3 is made up of 13 amino acids. V dropped 6 bases and J dropped 9; count of bases not matched to a gene: 5. The germline V gene encodes CDR1 SNHLY and CDR2 FYNNEI. The CDR3 DNA reads as TGTGCCAGCAGGGAGACTAGCGGGCTTGAGCAGTTCTTC. Translation gives CASRETSGLEQFF.

The gene calls are TRBV7-2 and TRBJ2-5; TRBD2 matches 7 bases. The CDR3 consists of 15 residues. Germline V gene data show CDR1 as SGHTA and CDR2 as FQGNSA. V gave up 5 bases and J gave up 4 bases; unmatched junction bases: 10. This CDR3 is CASSDRLAPRETQYF. As DNA, the CDR3 is TGTGCCAGCAGCGACCGACTAGCCCCAAGAGAGACCCAGTACTTC.

CDR3 sequence: CASSLTAGQSYEQYF. CDR3 nucleotides: TGTGCCAGCAGCTTAACAGCGGGACAATCCTACGAGCAGTACTTC. The chain joins TRBV7-2 to TRBJ2-7; D perhaps matches TRBD2 (7 bases). The CDR3 loop spans 15 amino acids. Germline loops: CDR1 SGHTA, CDR2 FQGNSA. Trimming stripped 2 bases from V and 1 base from J, with 12 bases between.

V is TRBV30 and J is TRBJ2-1; 7 nucleotides agree with TRBD2. The CDR3 has 15 amino acids. CDR1 is GTSNPN, CDR2 SVGIG, per germline (reference sequence). Losses at the gene ends were 0 bases for V and 4 bases for J; bases not matched to a gene: 6. Here the CDR3 reads CAWSVGSGIYNEQFF. The CDR3 DNA reads TGTGCCTGGAGTGTTGGAAGCGGGATTTACAATGAGCAGTTCTTC.